This entry lists 9 T cell receptor beta chains sequenced from one sample in a study of regulatory dendritic cells for organ transplantation. These receptors have no known antigen. Sequenced by immunoSEQ multiplex PCR; TCRdb stores in-frame clones only, minus some. The sample consists of 20,000 to 25,000 clones, about 85% of them appearing once. Sorted T cells were CFSE-labeled and cultured 5 days with allogeneic regulatory or mature dendritic cells at 1:10. The sequenced sample was naive CD4+ T cells from blood cultured with dendritic cells. Indicated subset: CD45RA+ naive T cells. These receptors originate from a human donor in good health.

This clone was recorded a few times. V and J are TRBV6-1 and TRBJ1-2; weak D call: TRBD1 (6 bases). CDR1 is MNHNS, CDR2 SASEGT, per germline. V was pared by 1 base and J by 4 bases, with 10 bases between. The CDR3 contains 14 residues. CDR3 nucleotides: TGTGCCAGCAGTGAAGGACAGGCGCCCTATGGCTACACCTTC. Its translation: CASSEGQAPYGYTF.

This clone was observed a single time. The chain has TRBV6-5 and TRBJ2-7; a weak D match, TRBD2 (5 bases). Germline V CDR1 and CDR2: MNHEY, SVGAGI. This CDR3 has 13 residues. V lost 7 bases and J 2 bases, leaving 12 bases between the germline ends. CDR3 nucleotide sequence: TGTGCCAGCAAGAGGACTGATACCTACGAGCAGTACTTC. Amino acid sequence: CASKRTDTYEQYF.

This clone was recorded a few times. CDR3 amino acids: CASSLLAGRTNTGELFF. The CDR3 DNA is TGTGCCAGCAGCTTATTGGCGGGCAGGACAAACACCGGGGAGCTGTTTTTT. This sequence joins TRBV7-6 and TRBJ2-2; D is perhaps TRBD1 or TRBD2 (5 bases each). The V gene lost 2 bases and the J gene lost 2 bases, with 15 bases spanning the gap. The CDR3 totals 17 residues. Germline CDR1 reads SGHVS; CDR2 reads FNYEAQ.

The chain is built from TRBV27 and TRBJ2-2; D is undetermined. Germline loops: CDR1 MNHEY, CDR2 SMNVEV (reference sequence). The germline V and J ends were trimmed by 3 bases and 3 bases, with 14 bases remaining between them. This CDR3 is built from 16 residues. The CDR3 DNA reads as TGTGCCAGCAGTTTGATTGCCGGCGCGTACACCGGGGAGCTGTTTTTT. Translation gives CASSLIAGAYTGELFF.

This rearrangement joins TRBV28 to TRBJ1-2, with 7 nucleotides matching TRBD1. The CDR3 is 13 residues long. J gave up 5 bases and V 4 bases, and 4 bases lay outside the gene matches. Germline lookup yields CDR1 MDHEN and CDR2 SYDVKM. CDR3 nucleotide sequence: TGTGCCAGCAGTTCTGACAGGGCTTATGGCTACACCTTC. It is translated as CASSSDRAYGYTF.

The table lists this clone with a count of one. The chain is built from TRBV6-5 and TRBJ1-2; 7 bases are shared with TRBD1. The CDR3 runs 14 residues. In germline, CDR1 is MNHEY, CDR2 SVGAGI. V lost 7 bases and J lost 4; bases outside the gene matches: 9. The CDR3 spells CASTQGGLPYGYTF. CDR3 in DNA: TGTGCCAGCACCCAGGGGGGGCTTCCCTATGGCTACACCTTC.

The gene calls are TRBV9 and TRBJ1-1; no firm D call. V lost 1 base and J 0 bases, leaving 10 bases between the germline ends. Germline loops: CDR1 SGDLS, CDR2 YYNGEE. The length of the CDR3 is 15 residues. The CDR3 is CASSVFGQLNTEAFF. Here the CDR3 DNA reads TGTGCCAGCAGCGTATTCGGGCAGTTGAACACTGAAGCTTTCTTT.

The rearrangement uses TRBV2 and TRBJ2-7, with D perhaps TRBD2 (6 bases). Trimming removed 6 bases from V and 2 bases from J, with 14 bases in between. The germline V gene encodes CDR1 SNHLY and CDR2 FYNNEI. This CDR3 spans 14 amino acids. CDR3 protein: CASREGRQTYEQYF. The CDR3 DNA sequence: TGTGCCAGCAGGGAGGGACGGCAGACCTACGAGCAGTACTTC.

The CDR3 spells CAISGTSGPGQETQYF. The CDR3 DNA reads as TGTGCCATCAGTGGGACTAGCGGGCCCGGACAAGAGACCCAGTACTTC. The chain carries TRBV10-3 and TRBJ2-5; 11 bases are a match to TRBD2. The CDR3 runs to 16 residues. Germline lookup yields CDR1 ENHRY and CDR2 SYGVKD. V dropped 4 bases and J dropped 2; count of bases not matched to a gene: 6.